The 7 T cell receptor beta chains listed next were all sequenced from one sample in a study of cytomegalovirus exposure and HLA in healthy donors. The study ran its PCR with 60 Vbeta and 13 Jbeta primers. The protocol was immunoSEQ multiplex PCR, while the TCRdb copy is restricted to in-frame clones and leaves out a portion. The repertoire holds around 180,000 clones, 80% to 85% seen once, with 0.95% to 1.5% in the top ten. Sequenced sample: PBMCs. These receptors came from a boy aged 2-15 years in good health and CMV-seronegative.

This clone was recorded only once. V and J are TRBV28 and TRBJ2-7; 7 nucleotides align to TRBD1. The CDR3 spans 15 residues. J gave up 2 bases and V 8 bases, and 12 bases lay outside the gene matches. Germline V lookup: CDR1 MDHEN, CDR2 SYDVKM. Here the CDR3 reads CASGETGTAAYEQYF. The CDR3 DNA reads TGTGCCAGCGGGGAAACCGGGACAGCAGCCTACGAGCAGTACTTC.

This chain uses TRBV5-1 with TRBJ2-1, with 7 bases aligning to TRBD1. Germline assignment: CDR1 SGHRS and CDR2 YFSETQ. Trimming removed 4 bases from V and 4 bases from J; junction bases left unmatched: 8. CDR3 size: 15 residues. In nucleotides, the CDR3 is TGCGCCAGCAGCAAAGAGGGGGCGGCTTACAATGAGCAGTTCTTC. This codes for CASSKEGAAYNEQFF.

The CDR3 DNA sequence: TGTGCCATCAGTGAATCCGAGCGGGAGTTTTATGAGCAGTTCTTC. The encoded protein is CAISESEREFYEQFF. The chain links TRBV10-3 to TRBJ2-1; TRBD2 matches at 8 bases. The CDR3 contains 15 residues. J lost 8 bases, V lost 3 bases, and 9 bases had no gene match. Germline V gives CDR1 ENHRY, CDR2 SYGVKD.

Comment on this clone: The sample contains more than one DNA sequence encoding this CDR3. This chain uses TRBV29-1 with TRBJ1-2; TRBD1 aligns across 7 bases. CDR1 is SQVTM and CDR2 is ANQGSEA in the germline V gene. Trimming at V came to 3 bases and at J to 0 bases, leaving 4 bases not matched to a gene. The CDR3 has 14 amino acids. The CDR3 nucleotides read TGCAGCGTTGAGGGGACAGTTACTAACTATGGCTACACCTTC. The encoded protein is CSVEGTVTNYGYTF. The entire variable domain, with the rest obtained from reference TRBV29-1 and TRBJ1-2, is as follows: SAVISQKPSRDICQRGTSLTIQCQVDSQVTMMFWYRQQPGQSLTLIATANQGSEATYESGFVIDKFPISRPNLTFSTLTVSNMSPEDSSIYLCSVEGTVTNYGYTFGSGTRLTVV.

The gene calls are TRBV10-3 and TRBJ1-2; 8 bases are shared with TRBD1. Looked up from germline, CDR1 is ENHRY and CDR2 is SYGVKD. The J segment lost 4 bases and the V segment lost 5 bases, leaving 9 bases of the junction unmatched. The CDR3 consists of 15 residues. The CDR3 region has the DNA TGTGCCATCAGTCCTGGACAGGGATTCACCTATGGCTACACCTTC. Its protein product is CAISPGQGFTYGYTF.

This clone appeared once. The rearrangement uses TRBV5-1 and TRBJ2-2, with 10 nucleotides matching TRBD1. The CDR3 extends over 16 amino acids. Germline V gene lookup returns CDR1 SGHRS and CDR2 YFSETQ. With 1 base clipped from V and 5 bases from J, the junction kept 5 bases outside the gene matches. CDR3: CASSLLDRGRTGELFF. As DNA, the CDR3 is TGCGCCAGCAGCTTGCTAGACAGGGGGCGAACCGGGGAGCTGTTTTTT.

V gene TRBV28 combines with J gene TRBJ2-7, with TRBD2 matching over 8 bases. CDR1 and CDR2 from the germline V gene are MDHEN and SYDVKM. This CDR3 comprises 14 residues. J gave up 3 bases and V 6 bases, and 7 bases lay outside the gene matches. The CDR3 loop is CASRTLAAVYEQYF. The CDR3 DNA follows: TGTGCCAGCAGAACACTAGCGGCAGTCTACGAGCAGTACTTC.